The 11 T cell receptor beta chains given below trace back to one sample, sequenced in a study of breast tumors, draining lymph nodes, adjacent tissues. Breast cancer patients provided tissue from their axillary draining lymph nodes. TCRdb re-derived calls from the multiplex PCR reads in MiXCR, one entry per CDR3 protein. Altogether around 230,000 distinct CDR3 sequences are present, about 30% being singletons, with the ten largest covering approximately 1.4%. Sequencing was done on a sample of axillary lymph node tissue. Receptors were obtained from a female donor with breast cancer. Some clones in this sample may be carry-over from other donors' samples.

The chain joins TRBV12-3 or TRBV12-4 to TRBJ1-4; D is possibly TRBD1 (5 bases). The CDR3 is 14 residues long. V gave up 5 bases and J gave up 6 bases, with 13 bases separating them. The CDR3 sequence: CASSGTSGDEKLFF. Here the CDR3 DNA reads TGTGCCAGCAGTGGGACTAGCGGGGATGAAAAACTGTTTTTT.

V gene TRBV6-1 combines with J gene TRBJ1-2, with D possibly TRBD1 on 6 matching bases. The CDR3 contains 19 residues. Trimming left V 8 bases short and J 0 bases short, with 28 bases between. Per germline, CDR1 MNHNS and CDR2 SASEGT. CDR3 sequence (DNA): TGTGCCAGCTCACCAGAGGCAGGACAGATCTCCTTAGCTAACTATGGCTACACCTTC. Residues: CASSPEAGQISLANYGYTF.

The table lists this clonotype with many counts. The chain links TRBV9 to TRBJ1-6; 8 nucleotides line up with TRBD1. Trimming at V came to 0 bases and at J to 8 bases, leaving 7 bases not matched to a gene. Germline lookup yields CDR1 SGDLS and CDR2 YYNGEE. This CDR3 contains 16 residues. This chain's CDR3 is CASSVGAGGRDSPLHF. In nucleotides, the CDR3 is TGTGCCAGCAGCGTAGGGGCAGGGGGCCGGGATTCACCCCTCCACTTT. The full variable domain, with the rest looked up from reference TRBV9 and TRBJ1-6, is DSGVTQTPKHLITATGQRVTLRCSPRSGDLSVYWYQQSLDQGLQFLIQYYNGEERAKGNILERFSAQQFPDLHSELNLSSLELGDSALYFCASSVGAGGRDSPLHFGNGTRLTVT.

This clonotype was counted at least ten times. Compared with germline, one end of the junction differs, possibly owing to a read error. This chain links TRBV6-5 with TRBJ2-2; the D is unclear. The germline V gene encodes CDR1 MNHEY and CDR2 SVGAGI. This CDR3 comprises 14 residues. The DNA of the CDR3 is TGTGCCAGCAGTCACTCGAATTCGGCCAGGGAGCTGTTTTTT. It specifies CASSHSNSARELFF.

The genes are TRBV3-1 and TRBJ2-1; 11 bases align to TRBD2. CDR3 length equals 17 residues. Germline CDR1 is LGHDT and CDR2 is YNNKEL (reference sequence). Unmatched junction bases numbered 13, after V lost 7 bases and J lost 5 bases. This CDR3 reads CASTRDPRLAGNNEQFF. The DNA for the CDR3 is TGTGCCAGCACCCGAGACCCCAGACTAGCGGGGAACAATGAGCAGTTCTTC.

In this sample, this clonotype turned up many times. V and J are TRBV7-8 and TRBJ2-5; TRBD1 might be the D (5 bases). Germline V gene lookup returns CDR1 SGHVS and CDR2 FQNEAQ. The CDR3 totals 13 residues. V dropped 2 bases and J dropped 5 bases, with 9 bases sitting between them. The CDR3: CASSLYRTETQYF. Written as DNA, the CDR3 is TGTGCCAGCAGCTTATACAGGACGGAGACCCAGTACTTC.

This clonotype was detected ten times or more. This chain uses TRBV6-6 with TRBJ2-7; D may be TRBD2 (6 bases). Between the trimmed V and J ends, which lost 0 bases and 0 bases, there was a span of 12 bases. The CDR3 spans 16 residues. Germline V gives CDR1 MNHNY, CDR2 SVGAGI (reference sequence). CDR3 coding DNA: TGTGCCAGCAGTTACTCGGGGGGAGTGAGCTCCTACGAGCAGTACTTC. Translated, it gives CASSYSGGVSSYEQYF.

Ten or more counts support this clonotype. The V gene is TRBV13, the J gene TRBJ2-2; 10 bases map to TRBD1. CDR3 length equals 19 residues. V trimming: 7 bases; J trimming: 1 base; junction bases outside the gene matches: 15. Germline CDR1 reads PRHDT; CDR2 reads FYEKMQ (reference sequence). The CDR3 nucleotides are TGTGCCAGCACCATCCGCTCCGGGACAGGGGTCCGGAACACCGGGGAGCTGTTTTTT. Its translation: CASTIRSGTGVRNTGELFF.

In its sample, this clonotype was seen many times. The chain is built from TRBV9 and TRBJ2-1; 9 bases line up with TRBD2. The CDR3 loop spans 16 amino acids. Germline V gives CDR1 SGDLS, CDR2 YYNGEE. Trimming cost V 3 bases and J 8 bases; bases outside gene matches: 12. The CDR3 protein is CASSARAGGPRDEQFF. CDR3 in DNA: TGTGCCAGCAGCGCGAGGGCGGGAGGGCCCCGGGATGAGCAGTTCTTC.

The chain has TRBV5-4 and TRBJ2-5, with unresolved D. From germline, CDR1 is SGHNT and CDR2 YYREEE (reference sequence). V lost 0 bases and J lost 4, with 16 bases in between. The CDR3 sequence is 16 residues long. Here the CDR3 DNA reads TGTGCCAGCAGCTTGGGGACCCCCCGAACGGGAGAGACCCAGTACTTC. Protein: CASSLGTPRTGETQYF.

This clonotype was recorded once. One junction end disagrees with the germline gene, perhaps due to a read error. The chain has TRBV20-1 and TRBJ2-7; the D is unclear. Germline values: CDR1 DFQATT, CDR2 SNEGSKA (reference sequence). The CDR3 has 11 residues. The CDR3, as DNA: TGCAGTGCTAGAGGTTTCGGTGAGCAGTCCTTC. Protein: CSARGFGEQSF.